This T cell receptor (beta chain) was observed in a study of low-dose radiotherapy and immunotherapy resistance in tumors. Study overall: While receiving nivolumab 240 mg every two weeks, patients also received ipilimumab 1 mg/kg every six weeks, both intravenously.

Covering alpha and beta chains, TRAV- and TRBV-specific primers were used for the first-strand cDNA. For amplifying TCRs, the PCR ran for approximately 18 cycles with Phusion, which was used together with a constant-region primer and the adapter on the V primers. Isolated mRNA underwent amplification via in vitro transcription. TCRdb used MiXCR to reprocess the reads, holding one entry per CDR3 protein. The sample has approximately 11,000 distinct CDR3 sequences; roughly two thirds are singletons. Donors were dosed with nivolumab and ipilimumab; they also received aspirin, low-dose cyclophosphamide and low-dose radiotherapy. Advanced solid tumors lacking tumor-infiltrating lymphocytes were present in eligible patients. Trimming removed 0 bases from V and 5 bases from J, with 14 bases in between. Germline CDR1 and CDR2: LNHDA and SQIVND (reference sequence). This CDR3 comprises 16 residues.

V is TRBV19 and J is TRBJ1-5, with D perhaps matching TRBD1 (6 bases). The clonotype was recovered from a human donor with advanced metastatic prostate, ovarian, gallbladder or colorectal cancer (not recorded which). This table probably holds off-target reads from a library built for another chain. This CDR3 reads CASSIDRIPGDQPQHF. The DNA of the CDR3 is TGTGCCAGTAGTATAGACAGGATTCCAGGGGATCAGCCCCAGCATTTT.